This T cell receptor (beta chain) was sequenced for a study of cytomegalovirus exposure and HLA in healthy donors. The wider study: Previous work identified 117 million unique TCR beta sequences from about 179 million T cells.

To note about this clone: What it binds is not known.

The PCR contained 60 Vbeta and 13 Jbeta primers. Profiled with immunoSEQ multiplex PCR; TCRdb holds only in-frame clones, not every one. This table holds about 120,000 clones, roughly 70% found once. General study points: The Asian-associated ancestry cluster reportedly had fewer N-insertions than the roughly 720-donor mean in a later analysis.

V lost 1 base and J lost 2, with 10 bases in between. CDR3 length: 15 residues. Germline V lookup: CDR1 MGHRA, CDR2 YSYEKL. The sequencing sample was made of PBMCs. The source is a woman between 50 and 59 years old in good health and CMV-seropositive. The V gene is TRBV4-1, the J gene TRBJ2-3, with a tentative D call TRBD1 (6 bases). The CDR3 loop is CASSQGGTPTDTQYF. For the CDR3, the DNA is TGCGCCAGCAGCCAAGGTGGGACACCCACAGATACGCAGTATTTT.